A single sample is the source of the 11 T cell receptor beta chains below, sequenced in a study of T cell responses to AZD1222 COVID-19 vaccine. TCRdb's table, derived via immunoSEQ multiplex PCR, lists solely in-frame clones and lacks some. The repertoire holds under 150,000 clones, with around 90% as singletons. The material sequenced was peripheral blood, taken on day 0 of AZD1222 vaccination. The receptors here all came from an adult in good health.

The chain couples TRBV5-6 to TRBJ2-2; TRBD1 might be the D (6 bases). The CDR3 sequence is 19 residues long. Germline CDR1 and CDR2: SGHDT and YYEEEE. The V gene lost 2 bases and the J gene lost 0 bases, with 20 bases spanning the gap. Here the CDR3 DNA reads TGTGCCAGCAGCTTAGGTTCCCTGACAGGTTTTACGAACACCGGGGAGCTGTTTTTT. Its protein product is CASSLGSLTGFTNTGELFF.

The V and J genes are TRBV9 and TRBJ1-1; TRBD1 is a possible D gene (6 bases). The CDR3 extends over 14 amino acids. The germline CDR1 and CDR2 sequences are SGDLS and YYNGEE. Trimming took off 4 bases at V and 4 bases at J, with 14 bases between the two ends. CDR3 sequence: CASSFHRDTTEAFF. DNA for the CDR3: TGTGCCAGCAGCTTCCACCGGGACACCACTGAAGCTTTCTTT.

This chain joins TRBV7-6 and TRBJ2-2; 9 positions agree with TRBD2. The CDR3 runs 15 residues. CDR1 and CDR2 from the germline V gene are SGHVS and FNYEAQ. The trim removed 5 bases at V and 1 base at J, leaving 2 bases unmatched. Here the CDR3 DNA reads TGTGCCAGCAGCCGACTAGCGGAGAACACCGGGGAGCTGTTTTTT. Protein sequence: CASSRLAENTGELFF.

This chain's CDR3 is CASSGTGAGYTF. CDR3 DNA sequence: TGTGCCAGCAGTGGGACAGGGGCTGGCTACACCTTC. V and J are TRBV28 and TRBJ1-2; 10 bases match TRBD1. Germline loops: CDR1 MDHEN, CDR2 SYDVKM. V was pared by 5 bases and J by 7 bases, with 1 base of the junction left unmatched. The CDR3 has 12 residues.

CDR3 in amino acids: CASSGARLEKLFF. CDR3 nucleotide sequence: TGTGCCAGCAGCGGCGCAAGGTTAGAAAAACTGTTTTTT. This chain uses TRBV5-6 with TRBJ1-4, with unresolved D. V shed 4 bases and J shed 8 bases, with 12 bases lying between them. Per the germline V gene, CDR1 is SGHDT and CDR2 is YYEEEE. This CDR3 has 13 amino acids.

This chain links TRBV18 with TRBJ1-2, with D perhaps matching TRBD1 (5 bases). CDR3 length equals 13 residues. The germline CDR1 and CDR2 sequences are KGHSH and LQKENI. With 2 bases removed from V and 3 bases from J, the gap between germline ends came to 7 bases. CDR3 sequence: CASSPEQDYGYTF. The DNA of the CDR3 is TGTGCCAGCTCACCAGAACAGGACTATGGCTACACCTTC.

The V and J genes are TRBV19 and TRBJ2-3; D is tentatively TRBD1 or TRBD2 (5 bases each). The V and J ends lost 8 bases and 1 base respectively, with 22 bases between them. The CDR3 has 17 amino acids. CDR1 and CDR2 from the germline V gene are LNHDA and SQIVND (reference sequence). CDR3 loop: CASARGASRIRTDTQYF. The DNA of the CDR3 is TGTGCCAGTGCCCGAGGGGCCTCAAGGATACGCACAGATACGCAGTATTTT.

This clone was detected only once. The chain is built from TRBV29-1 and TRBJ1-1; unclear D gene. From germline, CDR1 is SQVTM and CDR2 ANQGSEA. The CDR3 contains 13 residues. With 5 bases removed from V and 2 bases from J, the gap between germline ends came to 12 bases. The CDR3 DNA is TGCAGCGTTAACCCGGTCCTCAACACTGAAGCTTTCTTT. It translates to CSVNPVLNTEAFF.

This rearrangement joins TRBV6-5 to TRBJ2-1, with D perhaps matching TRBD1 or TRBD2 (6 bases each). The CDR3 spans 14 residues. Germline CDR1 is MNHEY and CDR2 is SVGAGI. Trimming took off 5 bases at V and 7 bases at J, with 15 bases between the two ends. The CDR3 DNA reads TGTGCCAGCAGTCATGGAGGGGGGAGGAATGAGCAGTTCTTC. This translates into CASSHGGGRNEQFF.

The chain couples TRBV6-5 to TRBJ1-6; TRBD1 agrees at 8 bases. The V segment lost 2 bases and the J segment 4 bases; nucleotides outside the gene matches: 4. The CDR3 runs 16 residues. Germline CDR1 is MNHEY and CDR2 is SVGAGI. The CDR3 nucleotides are TGTGCCAGCAGTTACGACAGGGGAATTTATAATTCACCCCTCCACTTT. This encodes CASSYDRGIYNSPLHF.

The CDR3 bases are TGTGCCAGCGGGAGGGGGTCGGGAACTGAAGCTTTCTTT. Its translation: CASGRGSGTEAFF. This chain uses TRBV2 with TRBJ1-1; tentatively, D is TRBD1 (6 bases). This CDR3 spans 13 amino acids. V was cut by 8 bases and J by 5 bases, with 15 bases left in between. Germline CDR1 SNHLY, CDR2 FYNNEI.